Each of the 23 T cell receptor beta chains below was sequenced from the same sample in a study of identical twins. TCRdb used MiXCR to reprocess the 5' RACE reads, holding one entry per CDR3 protein. Of hundreds of thousands of distinct CDR3 sequences in the sample, approximately 8.5% are singletons; the top ten hold roughly 2.1%. Another study also made use of these data, one on yellow fever vaccine responses in identical twins.

Sample: memory (CD45RO+) T cells sorted from blood. The receptors stem from a woman between 18 and 30 years old in good health.

This clonotype showed up many times. The V call is TRBV28, the J call TRBJ2-7; no clear D. Trimming cost V 1 base and J 4 bases, with 11 bases left between them. The CDR3 has 14 residues. Germline lookup yields CDR1 MDHEN and CDR2 SYDVKM. CDR3 amino acids: CASSLSPPEYEQYF. CDR3 in DNA: TGTGCCAGCAGTTTATCCCCCCCGGAATACGAGCAGTACTTC.

The table lists this clonotype with many counts. The gene calls are TRBV18 and TRBJ1-1; TRBD1 aligns across 7 bases. The CDR3 consists of 15 residues. Germline V lookup: CDR1 KGHSH, CDR2 LQKENI. J gave up 3 bases and V 6 bases, and 10 bases lay outside the gene matches. The CDR3 bases are TGTGCCAGCTCGCTGGCAGGGGGTGGCTACACTGAAGCTTTCTTT. Residues: CASSLAGGGYTEAFF.

In this sample, this clonotype turned up a few times. This CDR3 reads CAISERWETQYF. Written as DNA, the CDR3 is TGTGCCATCAGTGAGCGGTGGGAGACCCAGTACTTC. The genes are TRBV10-3 and TRBJ2-5; D unclear. CDR1 is ENHRY, CDR2 SYGVKD, per germline. V gave up 2 bases and J gave up 5 bases, with 6 bases separating them. The CDR3 has 12 residues.

This clonotype has more than one count but fewer than ten. This chain links TRBV7-6 with TRBJ2-1, with 10 nucleotides matching TRBD1. The ends lost 3 bases at V and 6 bases at J; junction bases unmatched: 11. This CDR3 has 17 amino acids. Germline V gene lookup returns CDR1 SGHVS and CDR2 FNYEAQ. CDR3: CASSFPPTGGGSNEQFF. The CDR3 coding sequence is TGTGCCAGCAGCTTCCCCCCGACAGGGGGCGGATCCAATGAGCAGTTCTTC.

The chain's CDR3 is CASRPRLGGAGAFF. The CDR3 DNA is TGTGCCAGCAGACCCCGTTTAGGGGGCGCTGGAGCTTTCTTT. The chain carries TRBV3-1 and TRBJ1-1; TRBD1 matches 7 bases. The CDR3 is made up of 14 amino acids. Looked up from germline, CDR1 is LGHDT and CDR2 is YNNKEL (reference sequence). J was trimmed by 10 bases and V by 6 bases; bases with no gene match: 14.

This clonotype was observed many times. The CDR3 spells CATSDLPTFRGLTDTQYF. Written as DNA, the CDR3 is TGTGCCACCAGTGATTTGCCTACCTTCCGGGGTCTCACAGATACGCAGTATTTT. The chain couples TRBV24-1 to TRBJ2-3; tentatively, D is TRBD2 (5 bases). The length of the CDR3 is 18 residues. Trimming took off 0 bases at V and 2 bases at J, with 17 bases between the two ends. Germline V gene sequence: CDR1 KGHDR, CDR2 SFDVKD.

This chain connects TRBV5-1 to TRBJ2-7; a weak D match, TRBD1 (5 bases). CDR3 length: 13 residues. Germline V gene lookup returns CDR1 SGHRS and CDR2 YFSETQ. Trimming removed 5 bases at V and 5 bases at J, with 14 bases between. The CDR3 DNA reads as TGCGCCAGCAGTGGGGCAGGGTACAACGAGCAGTACTTC. It is translated as CASSGAGYNEQYF.

The chain joins TRBV5-6 to TRBJ1-1, with a tentative D call TRBD1 (5 bases). Germline V gene sequence: CDR1 SGHDT, CDR2 YYEEEE. CDR3 length: 13 amino acids. V lost 1 base, J lost 11 bases, and 15 bases lay in between. The CDR3 region is CASSLPPAGNAFF. The CDR3 region has the DNA TGTGCCAGCAGCTTGCCGCCGGCAGGGAATGCTTTCTTT.

The genes are TRBV7-9 and TRBJ1-2; D gene ambiguous. Between the trimmed V and J ends, which lost 2 bases and 6 bases, there was a span of 4 bases. CDR3 length equals 11 residues. Germline CDR1 reads SEHNR; CDR2 reads FQNEAQ (reference sequence). CDR3 amino acids: CASSLSDGYTF. CDR3 nucleotide sequence: TGTGCCAGCAGCTTATCGGATGGCTACACCTTC.

This clonotype came up many times. This chain links TRBV5-1 with TRBJ2-5; a possible D gene is TRBD1 (7 bases). V was shortened by 7 bases and J by 5 bases, with 21 bases between the two germline ends. CDR3 length equals 15 residues. The germline V gene has CDR1 SGHRS and CDR2 YFSETQ. As DNA, the CDR3 is TGCGCCAGCGGCCTCTCAGGGGGGCTACGGGAGACCCAGTACTTC. Protein product: CASGLSGGLRETQYF.

The rearrangement links TRBV6-1 to TRBJ1-3; 7 bases are shared with TRBD1. Germline CDR1 MNHNS, CDR2 SASEGT. The J segment lost 4 bases and the V segment lost 5 bases, leaving 14 bases of the junction unmatched. This CDR3 has 17 residues. The CDR3 reads CASSPRTGSAAGNTIYF. In nucleotides, the CDR3 is TGTGCCAGCAGTCCCCGGACAGGAAGCGCAGCGGGAAACACCATATATTTT.

The J gene is TRBJ2-2, the V gene TRBV6-1, with TRBD2 matching over 10 bases. CDR3 length equals 16 residues. The germline V gene encodes CDR1 MNHNS and CDR2 SASEGT. V dropped 7 bases and J dropped 6; count of bases not matched to a gene: 11. CDR3 in amino acids: CASTPSGGVHSGELFF. The DNA for the CDR3 is TGTGCCAGCACCCCTAGCGGGGGTGTCCATTCCGGGGAGCTGTTTTTT.

This clonotype has only a few counts. V gene TRBV10-1 combines with J gene TRBJ1-6; weak D call: TRBD1 (5 bases). Trimming pared 3 bases from V and 13 bases from J, leaving 13 bases between. Germline V gene sequence: CDR1 WNHNN, CDR2 SYGVQD (reference sequence). The CDR3 has 13 amino acids. The chain's CDR3 is CASSDSPEGPLHF. DNA for the CDR3: TGCGCCAGCAGTGATAGCCCAGAGGGGCCCCTCCACTTT.

This clonotype was detected a few times. This chain links TRBV7-9 with TRBJ1-4; D gene unclear. Germline V gene lookup returns CDR1 SEHNR and CDR2 FQNEAQ (reference sequence). The CDR3 sequence is 13 residues long. V gave up 2 bases and J gave up 7 bases, with 8 bases separating them. In DNA form, the CDR3 reads TGTGCCAGCAGCTTACAGGAGGGTGAAAAACTGTTTTTT. Its translation is CASSLQEGEKLFF.

This clonotype was picked up many times. At one end the junction does not follow the germline gene, possibly because of a read error. This rearrangement joins TRBV7-2 to TRBJ2-2; possibly TRBD1 or TRBD2 for D (5 bases each). The V gene's germline CDR1 is SGHTA and CDR2 FQGNSA. This CDR3 contains 12 residues. Here the CDR3 reads CASSLGAGELFF. The DNA for the CDR3 is TGCGCCAGCAGCTTGGGGGCCGGGGAGCTGTTTTTT.

The V gene is TRBV5-1, the J gene TRBJ2-1; 9 nucleotides agree with TRBD2. V was clipped by 4 bases and J by 4 bases; unmatched bases: 3. Per germline, CDR1 SGHRS and CDR2 YFSETQ. The CDR3 is made up of 14 amino acids. CDR3 sequence: CASSGAGGYNEQFF. DNA for the CDR3: TGCGCCAGCAGCGGGGCGGGGGGGTACAATGAGCAGTTCTTC. Drawing the rest from reference TRBV5-1 and TRBJ2-1, the complete variable domain is KAGVTQTPRYLIKTRGQQVTLSCSPISGHRSVSWYQQTPGQGLQFLFEYFSETQRNKGNFPGRFSGRQFSNSRSEMNVSTLELGDSALYLCASSGAGGYNEQFFGPGTRLTVL.

J is TRBJ1-5 and V is TRBV15; possible D gene TRBD1, 6 bases. Germline V CDR1 and CDR2: LNHNV, YYDKDF (reference sequence). This CDR3 has 16 residues. V was clipped by 0 bases and J by 5 bases, with 14 bases between them. CDR3: CATSRDDNTGYQPQHF. The DNA for the CDR3 is TGTGCCACCAGCAGAGATGACAATACAGGGTATCAGCCCCAGCATTTT.

This clonotype appeared many times. This chain connects TRBV5-1 to TRBJ1-5; D is unresolved. This CDR3 comprises 14 residues. Between the trimmed V and J ends, which lost 5 bases and 7 bases, there was a span of 16 bases. Germline V lookup: CDR1 SGHRS, CDR2 YFSETQ. CDR3 DNA: TGCGCCAGCAGATCCGACTGGGCGAAACAGCCCCAGCATTTT. Protein product: CASRSDWAKQPQHF. Full variable domain (missing parts from reference TRBV5-1 and TRBJ1-5): KAGVTQTPRYLIKTRGQQVTLSCSPISGHRSVSWYQQTPGQGLQFLFEYFSETQRNKGNFPGRFSGRQFSNSRSEMNVSTLELGDSALYLCASRSDWAKQPQHFGDGTRLSIL.

This clonotype occurred many times. The gene calls are TRBV2 and TRBJ2-3; 10 positions match TRBD2. V trimming: 4 bases; J trimming: 5 bases; junction bases outside the gene matches: 6. Germline-derived CDR1 and CDR2 are SNHLY and FYNNEI. CDR3 length: 15 amino acids. The CDR3 DNA sequence: TGTGCCAGCAGTGTCCCTAGCGGGGGCCAAGATACGCAGTATTTT. Its translation: CASSVPSGGQDTQYF.

As regards this clonotype: With a much larger clone just one base away, this may be a read error. The chain has TRBV3-1 and TRBJ2-3; TRBD1 aligns across 11 bases. The CDR3 totals 15 residues. From germline, CDR1 is LGHDT and CDR2 YNNKEL (reference sequence). V shed 5 bases, J shed 4 bases, and the junction held 5 bases outside the gene matches. The CDR3 nucleotides are TGTGCCAGCAGCAAGGGGACAGGGGGAGCAGATACGCAGTATTTT. Translation gives CASSKGTGGADTQYF.

This clonotype was detected ten times or more. The chain has TRBV25-1 and TRBJ2-3, with 8 positions matching TRBD2. Looked up from germline, CDR1 is MGHDK and CDR2 is SYGVNS. The V segment lost 2 bases and the J segment 6 bases; nucleotides outside the gene matches: 13. The CDR3 extends over 17 amino acids. The CDR3 DNA reads as TGTGCCAGCAGTGAACCCCAGGCAGCGGGGGCTGGGGATACGCAGTATTTT. This gives the protein CASSEPQAAGAGDTQYF.

This clonotype was seen only a few times. The chain carries TRBV3-1 and TRBJ1-1; D ambiguous. Per germline, CDR1 LGHDT and CDR2 YNNKEL (reference sequence). CDR3 length: 15 amino acids. Trimming took off 6 bases at V and 0 bases at J, with 14 bases between the two ends. This CDR3 reads CASRHRTAMNTEAFF. The CDR3 nucleotides read TGTGCCAGCAGACACCGGACGGCGATGAACACTGAAGCTTTCTTT.

This clonotype was seen ten or more times. The rearrangement uses TRBV27 and TRBJ2-5; 8 bases map to TRBD2. The CDR3 runs to 17 residues. Germline V gene sequence: CDR1 MNHEY, CDR2 SMNVEV (reference sequence). The trim removed 6 bases at V and 3 bases at J, leaving 15 bases unmatched. The CDR3 here is CASRPGSSGSPKETQYF. CDR3 nucleotide sequence: TGTGCCAGCAGGCCAGGGAGCAGCGGGAGTCCCAAAGAGACCCAGTACTTC.